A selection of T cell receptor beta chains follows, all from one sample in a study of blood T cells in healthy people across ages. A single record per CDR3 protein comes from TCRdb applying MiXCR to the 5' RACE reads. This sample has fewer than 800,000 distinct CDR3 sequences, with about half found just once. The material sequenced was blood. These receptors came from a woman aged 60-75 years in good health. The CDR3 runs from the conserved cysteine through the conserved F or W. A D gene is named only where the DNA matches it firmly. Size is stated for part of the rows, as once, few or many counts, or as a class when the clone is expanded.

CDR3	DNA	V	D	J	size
CASTRGGRVHEQYF	TGTGCCAGCACCAGGGGGGGTAGAGTCCACGAGCAGTACTTC	TRBV7-2	NA	TRBJ2-7	few
CASSLVQGGNGQYF	TGTGCCAGCAGTCTCGTACAGGGAGGAAATGGGCAGTACTTC	TRBV28	NA	TRBJ2-5	NA
CAWSQGSGETQYF	TGTGCCTGGAGTCAGGGCAGTGGGGAGACCCAGTACTTC	TRBV30	NA	TRBJ2-5	NA
CASHLGNEQFF	TGTGCCAGCCACCTGGGCAATGAGCAGTTCTTC	TRBV27	NA	TRBJ2-1	many
CSVVRRDPQRTDTQYF	TGCAGCGTTGTACGCCGGGACCCCCAGCGCACAGATACGCAGTATTTT	TRBV29-1	NA	TRBJ2-3	NA
CSARDGGLLGYTF	TGCAGTGCTAGAGATGGAGGGCTTCTTGGCTACACCTTC	TRBV20-1	NA	TRBJ1-2	few
CASSVKEQFF	TGTGCCAGCAGTGTTAAGGAGCAGTTCTTC	TRBV2	NA	TRBJ2-1	NA
CATSDLGTSGVDEQYF	TGTGCCACCAGTGATTTGGGGACTAGCGGGGTCGATGAGCAGTACTTC	TRBV24-1	TRBD2	TRBJ2-7	NA
CASSPSSGSSYNEQFF	TGTGCCAGCAGCCCCAGTAGCGGGAGCTCCTACAATGAGCAGTTCTTC	TRBV7-9	TRBD2	TRBJ2-1	few
CSASDRGPSYEQYF	TGCAGTGCTAGCGACAGGGGCCCCTCCTACGAGCAGTACTTC	TRBV20-1	TRBD1	TRBJ2-7	NA
CASSQPGQGTYNEQYF	TGTGCCAGCAGTCAACCGGGACAGGGAACCTACAATGAGCAGTACTTC	TRBV28	TRBD1	TRBJ2-7	few
CASSPRGTQGTYEQYF	TGCGCCAGCAGCCCCAGAGGGACCCAGGGCACCTACGAGCAGTACTTC	TRBV5-1	NA	TRBJ2-7	NA
CASSPPRREDIQYF	TGTGCCAGCAGCCCCCCCAGGAGGGAGGACATTCAGTACTTC	TRBV7-9	NA	TRBJ2-4	NA
CASSPASGRALEQYF	TGTGCCAGCAGCCCCGCGAGCGGGAGGGCCCTCGAGCAGTACTTC	TRBV3-1	TRBD2	TRBJ2-7	NA
CSARDKGKNEKLFF	TGCAGTGCTAGAGATAAAGGGAAAAACGAAAAACTGTTTTTT	TRBV20-1	NA	TRBJ1-4	few
CSAGPGQVGYEQYF	TGCAGTGCTGGCCCGGGACAGGTGGGCTACGAGCAGTACTTC	TRBV20-1	TRBD1	TRBJ2-7	NA
CASSQDVKGGEQYF	TGTGCCAGCAGCCAAGATGTGAAGGGTGGCGAGCAGTACTTC	TRBV14	NA	TRBJ2-7	NA
CATSRTTSGRARAKNIQYF	TGTGCCACCAGCAGAACGACTAGCGGGAGGGCTCGGGCCAAAAACATTCAGTACTTC	TRBV15	TRBD2	TRBJ2-4	NA
CASSRVTDLNTEAFF	TGTGCCAGCAGTCGTGTGACGGACTTGAACACTGAAGCTTTCTTT	TRBV6-2/TRBV6-3	NA	TRBJ1-1	NA
CASSVIEGQPQHF	TGTGCCAGCAGTGTGATTGAAGGTCAGCCCCAGCATTTT	TRBV12-3/TRBV12-4	NA	TRBJ1-5	many
CASSQDGVGRDTQYF	TGCGCCAGCAGCCAAGATGGAGTCGGGAGGGATACGCAGTATTTT	TRBV4-3	TRBD2	TRBJ2-3	NA
CASSLGLAIGETQYF	TGTGCCAGCAGCCTAGGACTAGCCATCGGGGAGACCCAGTACTTC	TRBV27	TRBD2	TRBJ2-5	few
CASSLRATGELFF	TGTGCCAGCAGCTTACGTGCTACCGGGGAGCTGTTTTTT	TRBV7-2	NA	TRBJ2-2	NA
CASSLGAGRVLSGANVLTF	TGTGCCAGCAGTTTAGGGGCCGGCAGGGTACTCTCTGGGGCCAACGTCCTGACTTTC	TRBV28	NA	TRBJ2-6	NA
CASSLIGTGGTQYF	TGTGCCAGCAGCTTAATAGGGACAGGGGGGACCCAGTACTTC	TRBV5-6	TRBD1	TRBJ2-5	NA
CASSQGLGARILYEQFF	TGTGCCAGCAGCCAAGGTTTAGGAGCTAGAATTCTCTATGAGCAGTTCTTC	TRBV3-1	NA	TRBJ2-1	NA
CASSYGTGASSPEAFF	TGCGCCAGCAGCTACGGTACGGGGGCTTCTAGCCCTGAAGCTTTCTTT	TRBV5-1	NA	TRBJ1-1	NA
CASRRGTGTTYEQYF	TGTGCCAGCAGAAGGGGGACGGGAACAACCTACGAGCAGTACTTC	TRBV6-5	NA	TRBJ2-7	NA
CASSQVGTRSYNEQFF	TGCGCCAGCAGCCAAGTCGGCACCCGCTCCTACAATGAGCAGTTCTTC	TRBV4-1	NA	TRBJ2-1	few
CASSYSLAGREDEQFF	TGTGCCAGCAGTTACTCGCTAGCGGGAAGGGAGGATGAGCAGTTCTTC	TRBV6-7	TRBD2	TRBJ2-1	NA
CTSSLESPRTGNTIYF	TGTACCAGCAGTTTAGAGTCCCCCAGAACTGGAAACACCATATATTTT	TRBV27	NA	TRBJ1-3	NA
CASSFDRTTDTQYF	TGTGCCAGCAGTTTTGACAGGACAACAGATACGCAGTATTTT	TRBV12-3/TRBV12-4	NA	TRBJ2-3	NA
CASSYSTGPGIQYF	TGTGCCAGCAGTTACTCGACAGGGCCAGGCATTCAGTACTTC	TRBV6-6	TRBD1	TRBJ2-4	NA
CASSLRLAGGGSYEQYF	TGTGCCAGCAGTTTGAGACTAGCGGGGGGGGGTTCCTACGAGCAGTACTTC	TRBV6-6	TRBD2	TRBJ2-7	NA
CVTTRFGLAGTDTQYF	TGTGTCACCACCCGATTCGGACTAGCGGGCACAGATACGCAGTATTTT	TRBV7-8	TRBD2	TRBJ2-3	once
CASSSFSQGSGYTF	TGTGCCAGCAGCTCTTTCTCTCAGGGTTCCGGCTACACCTTC	TRBV7-9	NA	TRBJ1-2	NA
CSVGTSGRSYEQYF	TGCAGCGTTGGGACTAGCGGGAGGTCCTACGAGCAGTACTTC	TRBV29-1	TRBD2	TRBJ2-7	few
CATSEALPNSPLHF	TGTGCCACCAGTGAGGCCCTACCGAATTCACCCCTCCACTTT	TRBV24-1	NA	TRBJ1-6	NA
CASGHRPFDTTSGRNTGELFF	TGCGCCAGCGGCCACCGACCTTTCGACACCACTAGCGGGAGGAACACCGGGGAGCTGTTTTTT	TRBV4-1	TRBD2	TRBJ2-2	NA
CASSQDSGSGVVYEQYF	TGTGCCAGCAGCCAAGATTCAGGGTCGGGAGTCGTCTACGAGCAGTACTTC	TRBV3-1	NA	TRBJ2-7	few
CASSLSSRTYEQYF	TGCGCCAGCAGCCTATCCTCGCGGACCTACGAGCAGTACTTC	TRBV5-1	NA	TRBJ2-7	NA
CSARDMGLNEKLFF	TGCAGTGCTAGAGATATGGGATTAAATGAAAAACTGTTTTTT	TRBV20-1	NA	TRBJ1-4	NA
CASSEANNSPLHF	TGTGCCAGCAGTGAAGCGAACAATTCACCCCTCCACTTT	TRBV6-1	NA	TRBJ1-6	NA
CAISDQGTLNYEQYF	TGTGCCATCAGTGACCAGGGGACCTTGAACTACGAGCAGTACTTC	TRBV10-3	NA	TRBJ2-7	NA
CSAPDRVLETQYF	TGCAGTGCCCCCGACAGGGTCCTAGAGACCCAGTACTTC	TRBV20-1	TRBD1	TRBJ2-5	NA
CSAQTGEGNQPQHF	TGCAGTGCTCAGACAGGGGAGGGCAATCAGCCCCAGCATTTT	TRBV20-1	TRBD1	TRBJ1-5	few
CASSISGQGYEQYF	TGTGCCAGCAGTATCTCGGGACAGGGCTACGAGCAGTACTTC	TRBV6-2/TRBV6-3	TRBD1	TRBJ2-7	NA
CASSPPGGNKYF	TGTGCCAGCAGCCCTCCAGGGGGCAATAAGTACTTC	TRBV28	TRBD1	TRBJ2-5	many